This TCR beta chain was recovered during a study of blood T cell repertoires in COVID-19. The CDR3 extends over 12 amino acids. Germline CDR1 and CDR2: MNHEY and SVGAGI. With 6 bases removed from V and 4 bases from J, the gap between germline ends came to 7 bases. Sequencing was performed with immunoSEQ multiplex PCR; in TCRdb, only in-frame clones are kept and a portion is missing. The profile shows some 150,000 clones, 89% of them singletons. The chain uses TRBV6-5 and TRBJ2-1, with D unclear. Source material: PBMCs or T cells enriched from blood (not recorded which). The origin of this receptor is a woman aged 18 to 35 who had recovered from COVID-19. CDR3 nucleotide sequence: TGTGCCAGCAGGCTGCGGTACAATGAGCAGTTCTTC. This encodes CASRLRYNEQFF.